The entry below gives a single T cell receptor (beta chain) sequence along with its context. Its specificity is unknown. Single viable CD3+CD4+CD8-CD45RO+ cells were sorted as the memory CD4+ T cells. The sample comes from a study of memory CD4+ T cells and cytomegalovirus serostatus. Study information: Of the healthy Belgian adults, eight or nine were CMV seropositive and fewer than 30 seronegative.

The study, taken as a whole, reports: CD4+ memory repertoires contained about two fifths of the 164 reported CMV TCRbeta sequences.

Measured with immunoSEQ multiplex PCR; TCRdb has only the in-frame clones, and not every one. The table includes tens of thousands of clones, roughly three quarters detected once. This receptor was obtained from an adult in good health and CMV-seronegative. Sequencing was performed on memory CD4+ T cells from blood.

In DNA, the CDR3 is TGCAGTGCTAGAGATTGGGAGACCCAGTACTTC. This codes for CSARDWETQYF. This chain uses TRBV20-1 with TRBJ2-5; D is uncertain. The V and J ends lost 0 bases and 5 bases respectively, with 4 bases between them. CDR3 length: 11 residues. Germline CDR1 DFQATT, CDR2 SNEGSKA (reference sequence).